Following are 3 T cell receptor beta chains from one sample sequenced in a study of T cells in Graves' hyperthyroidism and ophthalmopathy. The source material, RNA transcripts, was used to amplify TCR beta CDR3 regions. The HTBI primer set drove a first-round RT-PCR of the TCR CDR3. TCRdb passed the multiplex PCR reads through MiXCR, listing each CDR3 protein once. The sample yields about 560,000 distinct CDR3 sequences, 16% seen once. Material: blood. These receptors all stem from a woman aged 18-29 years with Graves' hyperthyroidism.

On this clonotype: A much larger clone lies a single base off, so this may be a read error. The CDR3 loop reads CANSVTSGRSNQPQHF. The DNA of the CDR3 is TGTGCCAACAGCGTTACCAGTGGCCGTAGCAATCAGCCCCAGCATTTT. The chain recombines TRBV28 with TRBJ1-5; D gene unclear. There are 16 residues in the CDR3. Germline assignment: CDR1 MDHEN and CDR2 SYDVKM. V lost 10 bases to trimming and J lost 0 bases, with 19 bases between them.

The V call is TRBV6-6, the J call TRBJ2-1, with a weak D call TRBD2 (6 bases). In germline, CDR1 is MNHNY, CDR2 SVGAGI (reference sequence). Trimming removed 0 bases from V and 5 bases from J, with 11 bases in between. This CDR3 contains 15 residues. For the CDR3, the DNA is TGTGCCAGCAGTTACTCCCGGACTAACCACAATGAGCAGTTCTTC. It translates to CASSYSRTNHNEQFF.

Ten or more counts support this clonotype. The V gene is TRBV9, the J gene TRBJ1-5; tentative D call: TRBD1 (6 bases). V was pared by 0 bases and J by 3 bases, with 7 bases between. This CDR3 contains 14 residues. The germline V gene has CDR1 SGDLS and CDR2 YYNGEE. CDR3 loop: CASSVGTDNQPQHF. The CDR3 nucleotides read TGTGCCAGCAGCGTAGGGACAGACAATCAGCCCCAGCATTTT.